The 2 T cell receptor beta chains reported below all come from one sample, sequenced in a study of blood T cells in healthy people across ages. A second PCR of 7 to 11 cycles used a sample-barcoded 5' primer and a J-beta primer mix. TCRdb passed the 5' RACE reads through MiXCR, listing each CDR3 protein once. Among approximately 770,000 distinct CDR3 sequences listed, 58% were seen once. Sequences were obtained from blood. The receptors derive from a man aged 25 to 40 in good health.

This chain connects TRBV7-9 to TRBJ1-1; D not resolved. The CDR3 covers 14 residues. The V gene's germline CDR1 is SEHNR and CDR2 FQNEAQ (reference sequence). V gave up 3 bases and J gave up 1 base, with 9 bases separating them. The CDR3 coding sequence is TGTGCCAGCAGCTTTGAGACCCAGAACACTGAAGCTTTCTTT. Residues: CASSFETQNTEAFF.

The chain uses TRBV29-1 and TRBJ2-3; D not certain. The V end lost 6 bases, the J end lost 0 bases, and 4 bases lay between the germline ends. The CDR3 has 11 amino acids. Germline loops: CDR1 SQVTM, CDR2 ANQGSEA. The DNA for the CDR3 is TGCAGCGTAACAAGCACAGATACGCAGTATTTT. Translating it yields CSVTSTDTQYF.